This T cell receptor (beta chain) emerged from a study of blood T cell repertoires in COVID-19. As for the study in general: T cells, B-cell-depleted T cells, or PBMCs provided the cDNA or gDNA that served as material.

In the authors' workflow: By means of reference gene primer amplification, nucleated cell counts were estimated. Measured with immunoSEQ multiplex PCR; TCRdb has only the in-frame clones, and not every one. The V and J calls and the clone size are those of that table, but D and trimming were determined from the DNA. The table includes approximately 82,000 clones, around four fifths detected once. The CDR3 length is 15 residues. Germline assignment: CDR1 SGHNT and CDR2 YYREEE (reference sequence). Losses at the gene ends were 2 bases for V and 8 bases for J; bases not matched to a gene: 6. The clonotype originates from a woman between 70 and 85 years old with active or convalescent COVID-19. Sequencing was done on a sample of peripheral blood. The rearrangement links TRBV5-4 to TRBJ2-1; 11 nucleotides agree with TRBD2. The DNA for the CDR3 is TGTGCCAGCAGCTTCTTAGCGGGGGGGCTGGATGAGCAGTTCTTC. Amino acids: CASSFLAGGLDEQFF.